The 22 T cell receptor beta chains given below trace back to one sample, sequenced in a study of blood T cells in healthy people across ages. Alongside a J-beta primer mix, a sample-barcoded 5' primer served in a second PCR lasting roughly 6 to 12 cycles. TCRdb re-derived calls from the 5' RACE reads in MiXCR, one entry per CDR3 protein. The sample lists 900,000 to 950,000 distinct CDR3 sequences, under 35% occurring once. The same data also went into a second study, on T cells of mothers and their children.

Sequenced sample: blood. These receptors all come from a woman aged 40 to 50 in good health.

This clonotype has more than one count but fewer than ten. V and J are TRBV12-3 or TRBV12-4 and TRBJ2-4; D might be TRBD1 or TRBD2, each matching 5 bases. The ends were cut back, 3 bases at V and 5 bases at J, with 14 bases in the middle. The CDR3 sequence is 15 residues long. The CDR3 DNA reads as TGTGCCAGCAGTTTCGCCCGGGGCAATCAAAACATTCAGTACTTC. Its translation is CASSFARGNQNIQYF.

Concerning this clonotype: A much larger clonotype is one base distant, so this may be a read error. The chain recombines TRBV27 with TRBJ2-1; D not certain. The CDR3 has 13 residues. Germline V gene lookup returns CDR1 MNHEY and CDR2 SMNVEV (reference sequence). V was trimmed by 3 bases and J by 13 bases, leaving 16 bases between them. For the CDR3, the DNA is TGTGCCAGCAGTTTCCGACACCAAGAGACCCAGTTCTTC. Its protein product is CASSFRHQETQFF.

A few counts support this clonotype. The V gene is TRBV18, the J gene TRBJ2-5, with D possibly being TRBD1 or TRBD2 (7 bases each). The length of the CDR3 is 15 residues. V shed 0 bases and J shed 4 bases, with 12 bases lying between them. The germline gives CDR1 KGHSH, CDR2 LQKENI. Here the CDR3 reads CASSPPGRGGETQYF. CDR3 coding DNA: TGTGCCAGCTCACCACCCGGCAGGGGGGGAGAGACCCAGTACTTC.

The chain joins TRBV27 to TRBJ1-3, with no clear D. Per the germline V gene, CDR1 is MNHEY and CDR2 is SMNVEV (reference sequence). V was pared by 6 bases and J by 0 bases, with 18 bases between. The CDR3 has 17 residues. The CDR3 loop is CASSLYGEAISGNTIYF. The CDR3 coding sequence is TGTGCCAGCAGCCTTTATGGGGAAGCTATCTCTGGAAACACCATATATTTT.

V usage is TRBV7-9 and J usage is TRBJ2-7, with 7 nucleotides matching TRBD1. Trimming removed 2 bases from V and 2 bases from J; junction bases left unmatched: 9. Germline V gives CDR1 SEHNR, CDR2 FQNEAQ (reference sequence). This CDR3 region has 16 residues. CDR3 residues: CASSLPVGQGAYEQYF. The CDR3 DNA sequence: TGTGCCAGCAGCTTACCGGTAGGGCAGGGGGCCTACGAGCAGTACTTC.

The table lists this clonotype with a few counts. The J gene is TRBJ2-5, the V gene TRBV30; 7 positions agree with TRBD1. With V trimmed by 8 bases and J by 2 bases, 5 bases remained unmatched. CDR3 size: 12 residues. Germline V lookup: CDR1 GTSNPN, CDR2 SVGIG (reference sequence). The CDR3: CALDRAQETQYF. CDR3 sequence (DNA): TGTGCCCTTGACAGGGCTCAAGAGACCCAGTACTTC.

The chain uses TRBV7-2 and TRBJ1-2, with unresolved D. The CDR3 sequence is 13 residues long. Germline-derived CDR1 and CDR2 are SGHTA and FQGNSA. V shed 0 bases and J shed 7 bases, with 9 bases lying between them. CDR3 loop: CASSLASRGGYTF. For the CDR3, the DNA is TGTGCCAGCAGCTTAGCTTCCCGGGGTGGCTACACCTTC.

In DNA form, the CDR3 reads TGTGCCAGCAGTGAGCAACTGGGGAGACAGGAGCCCTCCCTTGGCTACACCTTC. The encoded protein is CASSEQLGRQEPSLGYTF. The chain uses TRBV12-3 or TRBV12-4 and TRBJ1-2; D is possibly TRBD1 (6 bases). The CDR3 runs 18 residues. V shed 5 bases and J shed 7 bases, with 29 bases lying between them.

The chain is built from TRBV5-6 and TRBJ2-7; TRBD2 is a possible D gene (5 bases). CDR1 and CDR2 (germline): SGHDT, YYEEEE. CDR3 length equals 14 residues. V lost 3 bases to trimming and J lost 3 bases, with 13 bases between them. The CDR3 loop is CASSWRQPRYEQYF. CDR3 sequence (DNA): TGTGCCAGCAGCTGGAGGCAACCACGCTACGAGCAGTACTTC.

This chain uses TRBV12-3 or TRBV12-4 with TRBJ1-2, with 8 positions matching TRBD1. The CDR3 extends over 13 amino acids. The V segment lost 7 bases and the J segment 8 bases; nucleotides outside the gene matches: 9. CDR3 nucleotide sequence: TGTGCCAGCATCGAAACACAGGGGGTAGGCTACACCTTC. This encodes CASIETQGVGYTF.

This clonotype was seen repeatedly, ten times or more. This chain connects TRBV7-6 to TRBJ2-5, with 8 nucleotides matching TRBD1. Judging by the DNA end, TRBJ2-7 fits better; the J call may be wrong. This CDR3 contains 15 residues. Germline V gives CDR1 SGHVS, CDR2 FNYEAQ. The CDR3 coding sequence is TGTGCCAGCAGCCCGAACAGGGGGAGGTCGGACGAGCAGTACTTC. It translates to CASSPNRGRSDEQYF.

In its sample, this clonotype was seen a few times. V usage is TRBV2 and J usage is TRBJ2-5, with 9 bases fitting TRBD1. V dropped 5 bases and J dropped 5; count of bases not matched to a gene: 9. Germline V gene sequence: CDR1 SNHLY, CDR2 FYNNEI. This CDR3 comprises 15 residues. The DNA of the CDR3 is TGTGCCAGCAGTCCCTTTGGACAGGGGAGGGAGACCCAGTACTTC. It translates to CASSPFGQGRETQYF. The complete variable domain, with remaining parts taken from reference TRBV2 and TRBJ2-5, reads EPEVTQTPSHQVTQMGQEVILRCVPISNHLYFYWYRQILGQKVEFLVSFYNNEISEKSEIFDDQFSVERPDGSNFTLKIRSTKLEDSAMYFCASSPFGQGRETQYFGPGTRLLVL.

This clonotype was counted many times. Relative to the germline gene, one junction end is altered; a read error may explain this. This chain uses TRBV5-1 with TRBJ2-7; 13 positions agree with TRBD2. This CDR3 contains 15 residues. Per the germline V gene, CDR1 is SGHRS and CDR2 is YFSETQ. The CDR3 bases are TGTGCCAGCAGTCAAAGACTAGCGGGGGGTCACGAGCAGTACTTC. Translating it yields CASSQRLAGGHEQYF.

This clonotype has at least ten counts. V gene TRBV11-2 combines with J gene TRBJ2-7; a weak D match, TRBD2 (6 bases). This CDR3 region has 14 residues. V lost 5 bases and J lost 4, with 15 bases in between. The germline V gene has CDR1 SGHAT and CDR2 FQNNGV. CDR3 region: CASSGLLQGYEQYF. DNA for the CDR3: TGTGCCAGCAGCGGACTATTGCAGGGATACGAGCAGTACTTC.

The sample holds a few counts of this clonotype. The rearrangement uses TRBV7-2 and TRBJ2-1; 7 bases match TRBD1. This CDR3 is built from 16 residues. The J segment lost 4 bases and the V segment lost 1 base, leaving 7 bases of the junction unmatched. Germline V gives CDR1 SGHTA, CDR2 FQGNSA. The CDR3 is CASSLGTGVIYNEQFF. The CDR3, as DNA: TGTGCCAGCAGCTTAGGTACAGGGGTGATATACAATGAGCAGTTCTTC.

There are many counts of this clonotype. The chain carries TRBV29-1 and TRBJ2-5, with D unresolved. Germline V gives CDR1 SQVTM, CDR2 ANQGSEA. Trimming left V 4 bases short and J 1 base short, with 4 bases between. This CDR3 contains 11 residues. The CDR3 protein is CSVGGQETQYF. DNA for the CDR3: TGCAGCGTTGGGGGCCAAGAGACCCAGTACTTC. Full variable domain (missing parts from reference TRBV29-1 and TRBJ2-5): SAVISQKPSRDICQRGTSLTIQCQVDSQVTMMFWYRQQPGQSLTLIATANQGSEATYESGFVIDKFPISRPNLTFSTLTVSNMSPEDSSIYLCSVGGQETQYFGPGTRLLVL.

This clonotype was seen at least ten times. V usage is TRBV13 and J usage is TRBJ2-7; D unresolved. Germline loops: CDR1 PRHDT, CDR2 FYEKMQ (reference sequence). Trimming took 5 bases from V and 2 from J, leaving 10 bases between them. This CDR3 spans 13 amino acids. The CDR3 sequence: CASSRGPTYEQYF. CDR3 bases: TGTGCCAGCAGCCGCGGACCGACCTACGAGCAGTACTTC.

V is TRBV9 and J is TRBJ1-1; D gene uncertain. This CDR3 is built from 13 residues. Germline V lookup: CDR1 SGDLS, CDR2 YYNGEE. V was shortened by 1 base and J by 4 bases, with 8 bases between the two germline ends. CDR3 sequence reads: CASSVSSPTEAFF. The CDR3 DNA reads TGTGCCAGCAGCGTAAGTTCGCCCACTGAAGCTTTCTTT.

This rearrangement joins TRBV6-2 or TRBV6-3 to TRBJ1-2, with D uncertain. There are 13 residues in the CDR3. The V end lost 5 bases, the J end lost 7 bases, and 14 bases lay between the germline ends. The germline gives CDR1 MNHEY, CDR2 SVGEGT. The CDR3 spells CASSPEGYCGYTF. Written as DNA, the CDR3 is TGTGCCAGCAGTCCAGAGGGTTACTGTGGCTACACCTTC.

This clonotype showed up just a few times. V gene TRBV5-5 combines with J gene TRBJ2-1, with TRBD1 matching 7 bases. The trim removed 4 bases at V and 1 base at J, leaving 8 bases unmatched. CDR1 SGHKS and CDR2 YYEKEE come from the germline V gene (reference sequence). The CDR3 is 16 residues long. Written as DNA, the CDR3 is TGTGCCAGCAGCCAGCGACAGGGAAGGTCCTACAATGAGCAGTTCTTC. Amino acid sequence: CASSQRQGRSYNEQFF.

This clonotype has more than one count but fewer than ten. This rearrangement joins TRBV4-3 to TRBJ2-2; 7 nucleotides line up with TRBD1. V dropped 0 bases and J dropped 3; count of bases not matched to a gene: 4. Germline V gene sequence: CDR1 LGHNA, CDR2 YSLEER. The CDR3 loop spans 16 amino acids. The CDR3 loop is CASSQDRGFDTGELFF. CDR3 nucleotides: TGCGCCAGCAGCCAAGACAGGGGGTTTGACACCGGGGAGCTGTTTTTT.

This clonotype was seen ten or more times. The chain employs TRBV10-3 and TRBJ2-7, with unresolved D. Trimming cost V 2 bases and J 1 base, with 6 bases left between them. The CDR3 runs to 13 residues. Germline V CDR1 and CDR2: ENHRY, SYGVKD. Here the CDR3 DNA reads TGTGCCATCAGTGAGGGACCATCCTACGAGCAGTACTTC. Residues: CAISEGPSYEQYF.